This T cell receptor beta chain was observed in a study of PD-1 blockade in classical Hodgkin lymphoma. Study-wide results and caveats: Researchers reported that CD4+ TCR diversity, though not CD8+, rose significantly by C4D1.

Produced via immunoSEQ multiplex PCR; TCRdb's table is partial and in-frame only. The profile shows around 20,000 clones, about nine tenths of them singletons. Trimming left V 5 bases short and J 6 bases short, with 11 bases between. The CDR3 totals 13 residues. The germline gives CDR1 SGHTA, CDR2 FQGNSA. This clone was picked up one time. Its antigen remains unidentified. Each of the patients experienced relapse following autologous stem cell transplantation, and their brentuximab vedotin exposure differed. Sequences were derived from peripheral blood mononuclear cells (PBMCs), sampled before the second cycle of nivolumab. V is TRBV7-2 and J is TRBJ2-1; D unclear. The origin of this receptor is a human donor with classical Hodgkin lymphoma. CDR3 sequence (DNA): TGTGCCAGCAGCCCCAGGACCTCCAATGAGCAGTTCTTC. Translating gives CASSPRTSNEQFF. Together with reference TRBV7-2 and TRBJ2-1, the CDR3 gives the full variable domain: GAGVSQSPSNKVTEKGKDVELRCDPISGHTALYWYRQSLGQGLEFLIYFQGNSAPDKSGLPSDRFSAERTGGSVSTLTIQRTQQEDSAVYLCASSPRTSNEQFFGPGTRLTVL.